This T cell receptor (beta chain) was found in a study of OX40 agonist ivuxolimab in advanced cancers. With regard to the full study: Ivuxolimab was a fully human IgG2 agonistic monoclonal antibody targeting the costimulatory receptor OX40 (CD134). Intravenous ivuxolimab was administered to patients every 2 weeks at six dose levels: 0.01, 0.1, 0.3, 1.5, 3 and 10 mg/kg. Of the roughly 52 dose-escalation patients, hepatocellular carcinoma was present in roughly 19, melanoma in about 15, renal cell carcinoma in 9 and head and neck cancer in 9. The dose-escalation cohort was 82.7% male with a mean age of 60 years, ranging from roughly 20 to 85. Patients were allowed to have had prior anti-PD-1, anti-PD-L1 or anti-CTLA-4 therapy, and 30% to 50% of the dose-escalation patients had previously received checkpoint inhibitors. Partial responses occurred in three dose-escalation patients, of whom one had hepatocellular carcinoma and two had cutaneous melanoma. Peripheral TCRbeta sequencing aimed to test whether ivuxolimab altered TCR sequence diversity and caused clonal T-cell expansion. The paper describes the monotherapy dose-escalation part (N of about 47 patients) of the phase I trial of ivuxolimab.

Spanning cysteine to phenylalanine, the CDR3 consists of 15 amino acids. Just CDR3 DNA is preserved here, 45 bases in frame from base 1. Trimming takes 2 bases from V and 1 base from J, and the germline ends sit 12 bases apart. The germline V gene encodes CDR1 SGHRS and CDR2 YFSETQ. Summary of the overall study and its limitations: The antigen specificity of the clonally expanded peripheral T cells was not determined. In the 0.1-3.0 mg/kg groups, partial responders were among the patients with the lowest normalized peripheral clonal expansion, particularly in CD8+ T cells. Low levels of normalized T-cell clonal expansion were also shown by some nonresponding patients. At doses of 0.1 to 3.0 mg/kg, clonal expansion of both CD4+ and CD8+ blood T cells was observed from baseline to week 6. After ivuxolimab, more expanded clones were found on average in CD8+ T cells than in CD4+ T cells.

Patients with autoimmune disease history or receiving systemic immunosuppression were excluded from the trial. Peripheral blood for TCR sequencing was collected from all dose cohorts at baseline, on cycle 4 day 1, and on cycle 7 day 1. Samples were obtained from an open-label, multicenter, first-in-human phase I dose-escalation trial of ivuxolimab. Adults with locally advanced or metastatic melanoma, renal cell, hepatocellular, or head and neck squamous cell carcinoma were enrolled in the trial. Before TCR sequencing, CD4+ T cells and CD8+ T cells from peripheral blood were sorted into separate populations. Details on this clone: Its antigen is unknown. No clone much larger than this one lies a single base away; base qualities are absent.

Genomic DNA was isolated from the sorted cells so that the TCRbeta CDR3 region could be sequenced. TCRbeta CDR3 regions were sequenced using the immunoSEQ Assay. TCRdb provides this immuneACCESS table in a form limited to in-frame rearrangements. Some clones are lacking; in checked studies, under half of them reflect an unresolved V gene, and why the rest are absent is not known. The sample table shows approximately 94,000 clones, and approximately 89% are seen once. The ten largest clones take up around 0.16% of the sample. This sample comprised CD4+ or CD8+ T cells sorted from blood, obtained in a trial of the OX40 agonist ivuxolimab. The chain couples TRBV5-1 to TRBJ1-1; the D gene is possibly TRBD1, with 5 bases matching. This sequence originates from an adult with an advanced solid tumor such as melanoma, head and neck, liver or kidney cancer. The DNA reads as follows: TGCGCCAGCAGCTTCTCTCGCCAGGGGAACACTGAAGCTTTCTTT. This is translated as CASSFSRQGNTEAFF.